Described below is a single TCR beta chain sequence and its context. Other nucleotide sequences from this sample produce the same CDR3. The data derive from a study of blood T cell repertoires in COVID-19. In the study overall: In each case, the material was cDNA or gDNA derived from T cells, B-cell-depleted T cells, or PBMCs.

Assignments of participants to cohorts depended upon their own reported clinical history. Some clones are missing from TCRdb's copy, which holds only in-frame ones; the method was immunoSEQ multiplex PCR. In the table there are about 390,000 clones, 85% to 90% of which are singletons. The TCR originated in a woman in her forties or fifties who had recovered from COVID-19. Sequenced sample: PBMCs or T cells enriched from blood (not recorded which).

DNA for the CDR3: TGTGCCAGCAGTTTGTCCGGCTACGAGCAGTACTTC. It is translated as CASSLSGYEQYF. The genes are TRBV28 and TRBJ2-7; no definite D call. CDR1 MDHEN and CDR2 SYDVKM come from the germline V gene. V lost 3 bases and J lost 3, with 6 bases in between. This CDR3 has 12 amino acids.